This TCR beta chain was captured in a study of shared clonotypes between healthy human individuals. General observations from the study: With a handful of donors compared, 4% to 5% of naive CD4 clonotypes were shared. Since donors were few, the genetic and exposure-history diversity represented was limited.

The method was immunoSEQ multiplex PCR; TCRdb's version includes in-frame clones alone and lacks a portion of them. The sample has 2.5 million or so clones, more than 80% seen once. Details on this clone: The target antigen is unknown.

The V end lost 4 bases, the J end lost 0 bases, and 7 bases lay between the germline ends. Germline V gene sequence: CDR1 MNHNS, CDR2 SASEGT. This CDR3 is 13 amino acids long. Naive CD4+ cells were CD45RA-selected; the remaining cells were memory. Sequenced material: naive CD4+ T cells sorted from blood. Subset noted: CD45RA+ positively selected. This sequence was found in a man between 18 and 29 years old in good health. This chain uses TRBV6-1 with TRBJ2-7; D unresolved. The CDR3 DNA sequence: TGTGCCAGCAGTGTTATATTCTCCTACGAGCAGTACTTC. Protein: CASSVIFSYEQYF.